The source of this T cell receptor (beta chain) is a study of beta chain features in type 1 diabetes. Overall study findings and caveats: TCRB CDR3 length was moderately but significantly reduced in all four CD4+ subsets of Type 1 diabetes patients. For patients and controls alike, PCR might favor shorter templates to the same degree. The naive, central memory and Treg TCRB repertoires looked more alike in patients than they did in healthy donors.

The authors reverse transcribed all of the isolated RNA, so sequencing captured expressed TCRB transcripts. Around 3.57 million reads was the average for naive, central memory and regulatory T cell samples. Data came from immunoSEQ multiplex PCR; TCRdb stores just in-frame clones and leaves some out. This sample has roughly 400,000 clones, with about 15% found just once. This CDR3 is built from 14 residues. V gave up 4 bases and J gave up 1 base, with 8 bases separating them. Germline V lookup: CDR1 SGDLS, CDR2 YYNGEE. For this clone: The antigen is not known.

The TCR sequence derives from a young woman in good health. The gene calls are TRBV9 and TRBJ2-2, with unresolved D. The sample was naive CD4+ T cells from blood. CDR3 bases: TGTGCCAGCAGCCCTCGACAGAACACCGGGGAGCTGTTTTTT. This encodes CASSPRQNTGELFF.